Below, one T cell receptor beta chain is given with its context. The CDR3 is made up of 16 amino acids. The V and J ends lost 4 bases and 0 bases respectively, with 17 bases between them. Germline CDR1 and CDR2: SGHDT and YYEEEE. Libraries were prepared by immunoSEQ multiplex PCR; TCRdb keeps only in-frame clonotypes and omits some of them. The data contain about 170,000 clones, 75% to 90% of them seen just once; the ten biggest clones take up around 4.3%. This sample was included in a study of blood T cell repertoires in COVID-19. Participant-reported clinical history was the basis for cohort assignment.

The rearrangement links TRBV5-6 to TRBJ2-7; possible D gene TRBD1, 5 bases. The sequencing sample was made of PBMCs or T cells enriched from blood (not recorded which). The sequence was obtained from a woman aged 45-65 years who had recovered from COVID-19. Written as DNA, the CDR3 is TGTGCCAGCAGCCATGAACTCAGGGCGAGCTCCTACGAGCAGTACGTC. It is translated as CASSHELRASSYEQYV.